A single T cell receptor (beta chain) is shown here with its context. The antigen remains unidentified. This record comes from a study of vaccination effects on CD4 cells after COVID-19. As for the study in general: Two-dose BNT162b2 or mRNA-1273 vaccination was given to participants.

Clones were read by immunoSEQ multiplex PCR, and TCRdb kept only the in-frame ones, dropping some. This table has fewer than 70,000 clones, 80% appearing once. Germline CDR1 reads MRHNA; CDR2 reads SNTAGT. This CDR3 spans 14 amino acids. The V gene lost 6 bases and the J gene lost 4 bases, with 15 bases spanning the gap. Viral peptide pool expansion of antigen-specific CD4+ T cells preceded sequencing in the ViraFEST assay. Following culture for roughly 10 days, CD4+ T cells were isolated. According to the study, vaccine recipients showed no prior SARS-CoV-2 infection and negative nucleocapsid antibodies. Each culture had half its medium swapped for IL-2 medium on days 3 and 7.

The receptor was isolated from a human donor who received a COVID-19 vaccine. The rearrangement links TRBV6-4 to TRBJ1-1; D is ambiguous. Sample: CD4+ T cells from PBMCs cultured with SARS-CoV-2 spike peptides, taken before COVID-19 vaccination. The CDR3 here is CASRETNDRTEAFF. DNA for the CDR3: TGTGCCAGCAGGGAAACCAACGATCGCACTGAAGCTTTCTTT.